A selection of T cell receptor beta chains follows, all from one sample in a study of shared clonotypes between healthy human individuals. The table came from immunoSEQ multiplex PCR; TCRdb's copy has only in-frame clones and leaves some out. The data contain about 2.4 million clones, 80% to 95% of them singletons. Sequenced sample: naive CD4+ T cells from PBMCs. These receptor sequences come from a man aged 18 to 35 in good health. Some clones in this sample may be carry-over from other donors' samples. Each CDR3 is given with its conserved first and last residue. The D gene is left open where the match is weak. Clone size, where shown, is once, few, many, or a class for clones that have expanded.

J gene: TRBJ2-7
D gene: -
V gene: TRBV28
clone size: -
CDR3 DNA: TGTGCCAGCAGTTTAGGCCGAGGGGGGGCGGACGAGCAGTACTTC
CDR3 protein: CASSLGRGGADEQYF

J gene: TRBJ2-3
D gene: TRBD2
V gene: TRBV5-5
clone size: -
CDR3 DNA: TGTGCCAGCAGCCCTGGCCTGGGAGGGCACACAGATACGCAGTATTTT
CDR3 protein: CASSPGLGGHTDTQYF

J gene: TRBJ2-1
D gene: -
V gene: TRBV11-1
clone size: -
CDR3 DNA: TGTGCCAGCAGCTTACGGCATTCGGAGGTCAATGAGCAGTTCTTC
CDR3 protein: CASSLRHSEVNEQFF

J gene: TRBJ2-2
D gene: -
V gene: TRBV15
clone size: -
CDR3 DNA: TGTGCCACCAGCAGGGGCCGGCCCGGGGAGCTGTTTTTT
CDR3 protein: CATSRGRPGELFF

J gene: TRBJ1-5
D gene: -
V gene: TRBV18
clone size: -
CDR3 DNA: TGTGCCAGCTCACAGGGGACACCCATTGTTAATCAGCCCCAGCATTTT
CDR3 protein: CASSQGTPIVNQPQHF

J gene: TRBJ2-2
D gene: TRBD2
V gene: TRBV7-8
clone size: -
CDR3 DNA: TGTGCCAGCAGCTTAGGGGCCTCTAGCGGGAGCACCGGGGAGCTGTTTTTT
CDR3 protein: CASSLGASSGSTGELFF

J gene: TRBJ2-2
D gene: -
V gene: TRBV30
clone size: -
CDR3 DNA: TGTGCCTGGAGTCCCGGGCCCCTCACCGGGGAGCTGTTTTTT
CDR3 protein: CAWSPGPLTGELFF

J gene: TRBJ2-7
D gene: TRBD1
V gene: TRBV28
clone size: -
CDR3 DNA: TGTGCCAGCACGCGAACAGGGGGCTCCTACGAGCAGTACTTC
CDR3 protein: CASTRTGGSYEQYF

J gene: TRBJ1-1
D gene: TRBD1
V gene: TRBV6-5
clone size: -
CDR3 DNA: TGTGCCAGCAGTTACTCCATGGGGCAGGGGGTCGAAGCTTTCTTT
CDR3 protein: CASSYSMGQGVEAFF

J gene: TRBJ2-3
D gene: -
V gene: TRBV5-1
clone size: -
CDR3 DNA: TGCGCCAGCAGCCTGGACGTGCTACCTACGCAGTATTTT
CDR3 protein: CASSLDVLPTQYF

J gene: TRBJ2-7
D gene: -
V gene: TRBV7-2
clone size: -
CDR3 DNA: TGTGCCAGCAGCTTAGGACAGGCGGAACCCTACGAGCAGTACTTC
CDR3 protein: CASSLGQAEPYEQYF

J gene: TRBJ1-5
D gene: -
V gene: TRBV5-6
clone size: -
CDR3 DNA: TGTGCCAGCAGCTCCTACCCCCAGGGATTTCAGCCCCAGCATTTT
CDR3 protein: CASSSYPQGFQPQHF

J gene: TRBJ1-5
D gene: -
V gene: TRBV13
clone size: -
CDR3 DNA: TGTGCCAGCAGCTTAGGGGGGAGTAGGGTTCAGCCCCAGCATTTT
CDR3 protein: CASSLGGSRVQPQHF

J gene: TRBJ2-2
D gene: -
V gene: TRBV5-1
clone size: -
CDR3 DNA: TGCGCCAGCAGCAACAGGGAAGTGAGGGTCACCGGGGAGCTGTTTTTT
CDR3 protein: CASSNREVRVTGELFF

J gene: TRBJ2-3
D gene: TRBD2
V gene: TRBV29-1
clone size: -
CDR3 DNA: TGCAGCGTTGAATGGGTAAGGACTAGCGGCTTCACAGATACGCAGTATTTT
CDR3 protein: CSVEWVRTSGFTDTQYF

J gene: TRBJ2-6
D gene: -
V gene: TRBV18
clone size: -
CDR3 DNA: TGTGCCAGCTCACCCCCGGGTGGAGGGTCCGGGGCCAACGTCCTGACTTTC
CDR3 protein: CASSPPGGGSGANVLTF

J gene: TRBJ1-1
D gene: -
V gene: TRBV29-1
clone size: -
CDR3 DNA: TGCAGCGTTGGCGGCGGGAACACTGAAGCTTTCTTT
CDR3 protein: CSVGGGNTEAFF

J gene: TRBJ2-7
D gene: TRBD2
V gene: TRBV5-1
clone size: -
CDR3 DNA: TGCGCCAGCAGCTTGGGGACTAGCGGGTACTCCTACGAGCAGTACTTC
CDR3 protein: CASSLGTSGYSYEQYF

J gene: TRBJ2-7
D gene: TRBD1
V gene: TRBV7-2
clone size: -
CDR3 DNA: TGTGCCAGCAGCTCCCGCCCGGGACAGGGGGCGGGCGAGCAGTACTTC
CDR3 protein: CASSSRPGQGAGEQYF

J gene: TRBJ2-7
D gene: -
V gene: TRBV25-1
clone size: -
CDR3 DNA: TGTGCCAGCAGTGAATGGGATGAAGCCTACGAGCAGTACTTC
CDR3 protein: CASSEWDEAYEQYF

J gene: TRBJ2-7
D gene: TRBD2
V gene: TRBV11-2
clone size: -
CDR3 DNA: TGTGCCAGCAGCTTAGACACTAGCGGAGGCTCCTACGAGCAGTACTTC
CDR3 protein: CASSLDTSGGSYEQYF

J gene: TRBJ2-3
D gene: TRBD2
V gene: TRBV5-1
clone size: -
CDR3 DNA: TGCGCCAGCAGGACTGGACTAGCGATTGGAGATACGCAGTATTTT
CDR3 protein: CASRTGLAIGDTQYF

J gene: TRBJ1-5
D gene: TRBD1
V gene: TRBV27
clone size: -
CDR3 DNA: TGTGCCAGCAGTGCCACGGGACAGAGCAATCAGCCCCAGCATTTT
CDR3 protein: CASSATGQSNQPQHF

J gene: TRBJ2-1
D gene: -
V gene: TRBV2
clone size: -
CDR3 DNA: TGTGCCAGCAGTGAAGCGCTCTCTCCAGGGGATGAGCAGTTCTTC
CDR3 protein: CASSEALSPGDEQFF

J gene: TRBJ1-2
D gene: -
V gene: TRBV5-1
clone size: -
CDR3 DNA: TGCGCCAGCAGCTGGGGGACGGTCTATGGCTACACCTTC
CDR3 protein: CASSWGTVYGYTF

J gene: TRBJ2-7
D gene: -
V gene: TRBV7-6
clone size: -
CDR3 DNA: TGTGCCAGCAGCTCGGGCCCTTGGCGCGGGATCGACGAGCAGTACTTC
CDR3 protein: CASSSGPWRGIDEQYF

J gene: TRBJ1-4
D gene: TRBD1
V gene: TRBV19
clone size: -
CDR3 DNA: TGTGCCAGTAGCCGCGGAACTCTTTTCGGACAGGGGAAAACTAATGAAAAACTGTTTTTT
CDR3 protein: CASSRGTLFGQGKTNEKLFF

J gene: TRBJ2-5
D gene: TRBD1
V gene: TRBV2
clone size: -
CDR3 DNA: TGTGCCAGCAGTGCGGGGACAGGGAGGGTGACCCAGTACTTC
CDR3 protein: CASSAGTGRVTQYF

J gene: TRBJ2-2
D gene: -
V gene: TRBV14
clone size: -
CDR3 DNA: TGTGCCAGCAGCCGAGCCAGCGTCACCGGGGAGCTGTTTTTT
CDR3 protein: CASSRASVTGELFF

J gene: TRBJ2-4
D gene: TRBD2
V gene: TRBV5-6
clone size: -
CDR3 DNA: TGTGCCAGCAGCTTGGCCGCGGGAGATGACATTCAGTACTTC
CDR3 protein: CASSLAAGDDIQYF

J gene: TRBJ2-1
D gene: TRBD2
V gene: TRBV6-6
clone size: -
CDR3 DNA: TGTGCCAGCAGCCAGACGCCAGCGGGAGGGGCCGGTGAGCAGTTCTTC
CDR3 protein: CASSQTPAGGAGEQFF

J gene: TRBJ2-1
D gene: -
V gene: TRBV30
clone size: -
CDR3 DNA: TGTGCCTCCCCAGGCCCAGCGGCCTCCTACAATGAGCAGTTCTTC
CDR3 protein: CASPGPAASYNEQFF

J gene: TRBJ1-6
D gene: -
V gene: TRBV25-1
clone size: -
CDR3 DNA: TGTGCCAGCAGCGGACAGTATAATTCACCCCTCCACTTT
CDR3 protein: CASSGQYNSPLHF

J gene: TRBJ2-7
D gene: -
V gene: TRBV7-6
clone size: -
CDR3 DNA: TGTGCCAGCAGCTTAAGGGGGGGGCAGGGCTACGAGCAGTACTTC
CDR3 protein: CASSLRGGQGYEQYF

J gene: TRBJ2-1
D gene: -
V gene: TRBV5-4
clone size: -
CDR3 DNA: TGTGCCAGCAGCTTGGGGGAAAAGCAGTTCTTC
CDR3 protein: CASSLGEKQFF

J gene: TRBJ2-7
D gene: -
V gene: TRBV4-3
clone size: -
CDR3 DNA: TGCGCCAGCAGCCAAGGTGTCGGGGCCTCCTACGAGCAGTACTTC
CDR3 protein: CASSQGVGASYEQYF

J gene: TRBJ2-5
D gene: TRBD2
V gene: TRBV5-1
clone size: once
CDR3 DNA: TGCGCCAGCCGAATGGTAGCGGGAGGAGAAGAGACCCAGTACTTC
CDR3 protein: CASRMVAGGEETQYF

J gene: TRBJ2-1
D gene: TRBD1
V gene: TRBV7-8
clone size: -
CDR3 DNA: TGTGCCAGCAGCTACGACAGGGGGACCTACAATGAGCAGTTCTTC
CDR3 protein: CASSYDRGTYNEQFF

J gene: TRBJ2-1
D gene: -
V gene: TRBV30
clone size: -
CDR3 DNA: TGTGCCTGGAGTGAAAGGGGTAACAATGAGCAGTTCTTC
CDR3 protein: CAWSERGNNEQFF

J gene: TRBJ2-7
D gene: -
V gene: TRBV12-1
clone size: -
CDR3 DNA: TGTGCCAGCAGCTTTACGCGGACCCAATACCACTACAAGCAGTACTTC
CDR3 protein: CASSFTRTQYHYKQYF

J gene: TRBJ1-2
D gene: -
V gene: TRBV19
clone size: -
CDR3 DNA: TGTGCCAGTAGTCCTGCGGGGACACTTAACTATGGCTACACCTTC
CDR3 protein: CASSPAGTLNYGYTF

J gene: TRBJ2-1
D gene: -
V gene: TRBV7-2
clone size: once
CDR3 DNA: TGTGCCAGCAGCTTAGCCGGGATAGCGACAGACAATGAGCAGTTCTTC
CDR3 protein: CASSLAGIATDNEQFF

J gene: TRBJ2-5
D gene: -
V gene: TRBV2
clone size: once
CDR3 DNA: TGTGCCAGCAGTAGAGAGACCCAGTACTTC
CDR3 protein: CASSRETQYF

J gene: TRBJ2-7
D gene: TRBD1
V gene: TRBV4-1
clone size: -
CDR3 DNA: TGCGCCAGCAGCCAAGATGAGTTTGGACAGGGGACCGAGCAGTACTTC
CDR3 protein: CASSQDEFGQGTEQYF

J gene: TRBJ1-6
D gene: -
V gene: TRBV10-3
clone size: -
CDR3 DNA: TGTGCCATCAGTTTCAGCGGATTCAGCGAAAATTCACCCCTCCACTTT
CDR3 protein: CAISFSGFSENSPLHF

J gene: TRBJ2-5
D gene: -
V gene: TRBV7-2
clone size: -
CDR3 DNA: TGTGCCAGCAGCTTAGCTATGGGGGGCTTAGCTCGAGAGACCCAGTACTTC
CDR3 protein: CASSLAMGGLARETQYF

J gene: TRBJ2-7
D gene: TRBD2
V gene: TRBV11-2
clone size: once
CDR3 DNA: TGTGCCAGCAGCTTAGAGGCGGGAGGTTCCTACGAGCAGTACTTC
CDR3 protein: CASSLEAGGSYEQYF

J gene: TRBJ2-2
D gene: -
V gene: TRBV9
clone size: -
CDR3 DNA: TGTGCCAGCAGCTCAACAGGCACCGGGGAGCTGTTTTTT
CDR3 protein: CASSSTGTGELFF

J gene: TRBJ2-1
D gene: -
V gene: TRBV10-1
clone size: -
CDR3 DNA: TGCGCCAGCAGTGACCCGACCCAAACCCCGGGGAATGAGCAGTTCTTC
CDR3 protein: CASSDPTQTPGNEQFF

J gene: TRBJ2-7
D gene: -
V gene: TRBV10-1
clone size: -
CDR3 DNA: TGCGCCAGCAGTGTGCAGGGTTCCGGGCAGTACTTC
CDR3 protein: CASSVQGSGQYF

J gene: TRBJ2-7
D gene: -
V gene: TRBV28
clone size: -
CDR3 DNA: TGTGCCAGCAGTTTAGGGACTGAGATCTACGAGCAGTACTTC
CDR3 protein: CASSLGTEIYEQYF

J gene: TRBJ2-2
D gene: -
V gene: TRBV9
clone size: -
CDR3 DNA: TGTGCCAGCAGCGTAGTTTTTGACCCCACCGGGGAGCTGTTTTTT
CDR3 protein: CASSVVFDPTGELFF

J gene: TRBJ1-2
D gene: -
V gene: TRBV19
clone size: -
CDR3 DNA: TGTGCCAGTAGTATGCAATTCCCTGGCGGGGCTAACTATGGCTACACCTTC
CDR3 protein: CASSMQFPGGANYGYTF

J gene: TRBJ2-5
D gene: -
V gene: TRBV18
clone size: -
CDR3 DNA: TGTGCCAGCTCAGGGGTAGTCTACGCTCGGGTAGAGACCCAGTACTTC
CDR3 protein: CASSGVVYARVETQYF

J gene: TRBJ1-3
D gene: -
V gene: TRBV19
clone size: -
CDR3 DNA: TGTGCCAGTAGAGGGCCCGAGGGCGGAAACACCATATATTTT
CDR3 protein: CASRGPEGGNTIYF

J gene: TRBJ1-4
D gene: TRBD1
V gene: TRBV30
clone size: -
CDR3 DNA: TGTGCCTGGAGTGTACAGGGGGCGGGTGAAAAACTGTTTTTT
CDR3 protein: CAWSVQGAGEKLFF

J gene: TRBJ2-3
D gene: -
V gene: TRBV5-1
clone size: -
CDR3 DNA: TGCGCCAGCAGCTTGGGTCCTAGGGGGGGAGATACGCAGTATTTT
CDR3 protein: CASSLGPRGGDTQYF

J gene: TRBJ2-1
D gene: -
V gene: TRBV7-3
clone size: -
CDR3 DNA: TGTGCCAGCAGCTCCCCGGACAGTTTGACTTACAATGAGCAGTTCTTC
CDR3 protein: CASSSPDSLTYNEQFF

J gene: TRBJ2-7
D gene: -
V gene: TRBV19
clone size: -
CDR3 DNA: TGTGCCAGTAGTATCAGGGGCGGCGAGCAGTACTTC
CDR3 protein: CASSIRGGEQYF